This entry describes one T cell receptor (beta chain). Its binding antigen is unknown. Base qualities are not recorded, but no much larger clone differs from it by a single base. From V the trimming removes 1 base and from J it removes 1 base, while the gene matches leave 3 bases of the junction unaccounted for. The CDR3, cysteine through phenylalanine, is 15 amino acids long. CDR3 DNA is the only sequence kept; it has 45 bases, read in frame from the first base. The germline V gene (reference sequence) gives CDR1 as LNHNV and CDR2 as YYDKDF. This sample is part of a study of blood T cell repertoires in COVID-19 (dated by TCRdb to about 2020). Looking at the study overall: Samples from collaborators originated in the United States, Italy and Spain and spanned both the acute and convalescent phases of COVID-19. A de-identified subject ID, COVID-19 status, age in years and sex were almost always included in the sample metadata. A freely available public database, intended as a resource for researchers studying the immune response to SARS-CoV-2, is where the repertoires were released. Where available, HLA class I and class II types were obtained from metadata supplied by the sample provider rather than from assay-based typing. Subjects who had been exposed to COVID-19, were actively infected with it, or had recovered from it provided the deeply sampled blood TCRbeta repertoires that made up the dataset. The material from the prospective study consisted of cDNA or gDNA derived from T cells, B-cell-depleted T cells, or PBMCs. The samples were drawn from two sources: the first 160 participants of the ongoing ImmuneRACE study, and over 950 subjects contributed by 6 global collaborators.

TCRbeta CDR3 regions were amplified from genomic DNA by means of the immunoSEQ Assay, a bias-controlled multiplex PCR. Per the authors' processing: The number of nucleated cells in each sample was estimated from the amplification of reference gene primers within the assay. Sequence reads were collapsed and filtered to measure the absolute abundance of every unique TCRbeta CDR3 rearrangement. For each sample, productive Simpson clonality was calculated as the square root of Simpson's diversity index across productive rearrangements. This is the immuneACCESS table as TCRdb keeps it, with only in-frame sequences that have V and J called. A part of the clones is gone; compared with another copy, unresolved V genes explain less than half, and the rest is unexplained. V and J calls plus clone size are reproduced from that table; the DNA served to infer D and trimming. For this sample there are some 150,000 clones; approximately 89% appear just once. The top ten constitute about 1.6% of the sample.

Each collaborating institution followed its own protocols to collect whole blood in K2EDTA tubes. For TCRbeta analysis, collaborators shipped samples as frozen whole blood, isolated PBMCs, or DNA extracted from either of those sample types. Beyond this particular receptor, the publication reports: The amount of clinical and demographic metadata varied by source and participant and was provided uncurated.

Sequencing was done on a sample of peripheral blood. The sequence is built from TRBV15 and TRBJ1-1, with 7 bases in between that match TRBD1. This receptor was taken from a human donor in a cohort sampled during active COVID-19. DNA sequence: TGTGCCACCAGCAGAGCGGGGACAGCGAACACTGAAGCTTTCTTT. This yields the protein CATSRAGTANTEAFF.